The 29 T cell receptor beta chains presented below share a single source sample, sequenced in a study of shared clonotypes between healthy human individuals. Measured with immunoSEQ multiplex PCR; TCRdb has only the in-frame clones, and not every one. This table holds over 2,000,000 clones, 85% to 95% found once. Positive CCR7 selection of CD45RO-negative cells yielded the naive CD8 cells, and terminally differentiated effector memory CD45RA+ cells were excluded. Material for sequencing was naive CD8+ T cells from PBMCs. These receptors all stem from a man aged 18 to 30 in good health. Some clones in this sample may be carry-over from other donors' samples.

CDR3 residues: CASSLETPSSYNEQFF. CDR3 nucleotides: TGTGCCAGCAGTTTAGAGACACCTAGCTCCTACAATGAGCAGTTCTTC. The V gene is TRBV27, the J gene TRBJ2-1, with D uncertain. Germline CDR1 MNHEY, CDR2 SMNVEV (reference sequence). With 2 bases removed from V and 0 bases from J, the gap between germline ends came to 11 bases. This CDR3 contains 16 residues.

This chain links TRBV6-5 with TRBJ1-5; D is uncertain. CDR1 MNHEY and CDR2 SVGAGI come from the germline V gene. This CDR3 has 13 amino acids. Trimming stripped 2 bases from V and 9 bases from J, with 11 bases between. CDR3 loop: CASSYNPMAPQHF. The CDR3 DNA is TGTGCCAGCAGTTACAACCCTATGGCGCCCCAGCATTTT.

The V call is TRBV29-1, the J call TRBJ2-7; tentative D call: TRBD1 (6 bases). The germline V gene encodes CDR1 SQVTM and CDR2 ANQGSEA. Trimming removed 0 bases at V and 2 bases at J, with 11 bases between. This CDR3 region has 14 residues. The CDR3 here is CSVEEGAPPYEQYF. In DNA, the CDR3 is TGCAGCGTTGAAGAGGGGGCCCCCCCCTACGAGCAGTACTTC.

The genes are TRBV5-1 and TRBJ1-1; TRBD1 aligns across 7 bases. The CDR3 has 16 residues. Per the germline V gene, CDR1 is SGHRS and CDR2 is YFSETQ. With V trimmed by 1 base and J by 0 bases, 6 bases remained unmatched. CDR3: CASSLLVGTVNTEAFF. The CDR3 DNA reads as TGCGCCAGCAGCTTGTTAGTCGGGACAGTGAACACTGAAGCTTTCTTT.

This chain joins TRBV27 and TRBJ1-5, with D unclear. CDR3 length: 14 amino acids. The germline gives CDR1 MNHEY, CDR2 SMNVEV (reference sequence). V lost 0 bases, J lost 2 bases, and 5 bases lay in between. The CDR3 sequence: CASSLSFRNQPQHF. The CDR3 DNA is TGTGCCAGCAGTTTATCTTTCCGCAATCAGCCCCAGCATTTT.

This clone was recorded once. CDR3 in DNA: TGTGCCAGCAGTGAAATCCGACAGGGACTGGAGGTTGTAAGCTCCTACAATGAGCAGTTCTTC. Protein sequence: CASSEIRQGLEVVSSYNEQFF. The V and J genes are TRBV6-1 and TRBJ2-1; TRBD1 is a possible D gene (7 bases). This CDR3 is built from 21 residues. Germline CDR1 reads MNHNS; CDR2 reads SASEGT. V gave up 2 bases and J gave up 0 bases, with 26 bases separating them.

This chain joins TRBV27 and TRBJ2-5; D is possibly TRBD1 (5 bases). V was pared by 5 bases and J by 0 bases, with 19 bases between. CDR1 and CDR2 (germline): MNHEY, SMNVEV (reference sequence). The CDR3 is 17 amino acids. The CDR3 DNA reads TGTGCCAGCAGTACCGGGTTAGGGGCGCTGGACCAAGAGACCCAGTACTTC. It is translated as CASSTGLGALDQETQYF.

Comment on this clone: Other DNA sequences from this sample encode an identical CDR3 as well. The chain is built from TRBV10-3 and TRBJ1-4; no clear D. V shed 0 bases and J shed 0 bases, with 5 bases lying between them. The CDR3 covers 15 residues. The germline CDR1 and CDR2 sequences are ENHRY and SYGVKD. CDR3 in amino acids: CAISESLATNEKLFF. The DNA for the CDR3 is TGTGCCATCAGTGAGTCGCTCGCAACTAATGAAAAACTGTTTTTT.

The sample holds a few counts of this clone. The chain uses TRBV7-8 and TRBJ2-2; D remains unclear. The CDR3 length is 12 residues. V was clipped by 5 bases and J by 6 bases, with 7 bases between them. Germline assignment: CDR1 SGHVS and CDR2 FQNEAQ. The CDR3 DNA reads TGTGCCAGCAGCCCAGGCTCCGGGGAGCTGTTTTTT. Translation: CASSPGSGELFF.

On this clone itself: The same CDR3 is also encoded by other DNA sequences in this sample. The chain employs TRBV5-4 and TRBJ2-7; 7 bases match TRBD1. Germline lookup yields CDR1 SGHNT and CDR2 YYREEE (reference sequence). This CDR3 contains 14 residues. The ends lost 3 bases at V and 4 bases at J; junction bases unmatched: 7. The CDR3 spells CASSSRDSPYEQYF. CDR3 in DNA: TGTGCCAGCAGCTCCCGGGACAGTCCTTACGAGCAGTACTTC.

The chain uses TRBV6-5 and TRBJ2-7; 8 nucleotides agree with TRBD2. J was trimmed by 7 bases and V by 6 bases; bases with no gene match: 14. This CDR3 comprises 15 residues. CDR1 MNHEY and CDR2 SVGAGI come from the germline V gene. Here the CDR3 reads CASRPGGREVLEQYF. CDR3 in DNA: TGTGCCAGCAGGCCCGGCGGGCGGGAGGTCTTAGAGCAGTACTTC.

This clone was seen a single time. This chain links TRBV5-4 with TRBJ2-3; D ambiguous. Deletions cut 4 bases from V and 1 base from J, with 13 bases between. CDR3 length: 15 residues. Germline V gives CDR1 SGHNT, CDR2 YYREEE (reference sequence). Written as DNA, the CDR3 is TGTGCCAGCAGCCTAACCATACTCCGCACAGATACGCAGTATTTT. This encodes CASSLTILRTDTQYF.

In this sample, this clone turned up once. This chain connects TRBV7-9 to TRBJ2-7; D is unclear. The CDR3 spans 15 residues. V lost 4 bases to trimming and J lost 4 bases, with 17 bases between them. Per the germline V gene, CDR1 is SEHNR and CDR2 is FQNEAQ (reference sequence). CDR3 loop: CASSSHVSKEYEQYF. The CDR3 DNA sequence: TGTGCCAGCAGCTCCCACGTTAGCAAGGAGTACGAGCAGTACTTC.

The chain combines TRBV7-2 with TRBJ2-3; a weak D match, TRBD2 (6 bases). Trimming removed 5 bases from V and 2 bases from J, with 20 bases in between. Germline V lookup: CDR1 SGHTA, CDR2 FQGNSA. The CDR3 consists of 17 residues. The CDR3 DNA sequence: TGTGCCAGCAGCCCGCCGGGGGAGCGGGTACACACAGATACGCAGTATTTT. It yields the protein CASSPPGERVHTDTQYF.

The chain couples TRBV2 to TRBJ1-2, with D possibly TRBD1 on 6 matching bases. The V gene lost 7 bases and the J gene lost 5 bases, with 17 bases spanning the gap. This CDR3 has 14 amino acids. Germline values: CDR1 SNHLY, CDR2 FYNNEI. DNA of the CDR3: TGTGCCAGCATCGAGGACAGCTACCTGTATGGCTACACCTTC. It translates to CASIEDSYLYGYTF.

The chain combines TRBV7-6 with TRBJ2-7, with D possibly being TRBD1 (6 bases). V was trimmed by 1 base and J by 5 bases, leaving 9 bases between them. Germline CDR1 SGHVS, CDR2 FNYEAQ. The CDR3 is 13 residues long. In DNA form, the CDR3 reads TGTGCCAGCAGCTTAGAGGACAGAAACGAGCAGTACTTC. Amino acids: CASSLEDRNEQYF.

This rearrangement joins TRBV7-8 to TRBJ2-2; TRBD2 agrees at 13 bases. V trimming: 5 bases; J trimming: 5 bases; junction bases outside the gene matches: 8. The CDR3 consists of 17 residues. Germline V gene data show CDR1 as SGHVS and CDR2 as FQNEAQ. The CDR3 nucleotides read TGTGCCAGCAGCCAACCGGGACTAGCGGGACCGACCGGGGAGCTGTTTTTT. Amino acids: CASSQPGLAGPTGELFF.

The V gene is TRBV7-2, the J gene TRBJ2-5; a weak D match, TRBD1 (5 bases). The CDR3 extends over 14 amino acids. Germline values: CDR1 SGHTA, CDR2 FQGNSA. Trimming shortened V by 1 base and J by 8 bases, and 14 bases separated the two germline ends. This CDR3 is CASSLDAGSGTQYF. CDR3 nucleotide sequence: TGTGCCAGCAGCTTAGACGCAGGGTCGGGCACCCAGTACTTC.

V usage is TRBV30 and J usage is TRBJ2-7; D may be TRBD1 (5 bases). Germline CDR1 reads GTSNPN; CDR2 reads SVGIG (reference sequence). V was clipped by 2 bases and J by 2 bases, with 13 bases between them. The CDR3 runs to 14 residues. The CDR3 DNA is TGTGCCTGGAGTTATGACAGTAGAACCTACGAGCAGTACTTC. This sequence encodes CAWSYDSRTYEQYF.

The chain employs TRBV7-9 and TRBJ2-1, with 11 bases fitting TRBD2. The CDR3 spans 18 residues. Germline lookup yields CDR1 SEHNR and CDR2 FQNEAQ (reference sequence). Trimming at V came to 3 bases and at J to 2 bases, leaving 9 bases not matched to a gene. The CDR3, as DNA: TGTGCCAGCAGCTTGATGGCTAGCGGGAGGACCGCCTACAATGAGCAGTTCTTC. Amino acids: CASSLMASGRTAYNEQFF.

The chain carries TRBV29-1 and TRBJ1-1; D gene unclear. Germline V lookup: CDR1 SQVTM, CDR2 ANQGSEA. V dropped 8 bases and J dropped 1 base, with 11 bases sitting between them. The CDR3 loop spans 12 amino acids. CDR3 sequence (DNA): TGCAGCACAATGGACGGGAACACTGAAGCTTTCTTT. Protein sequence: CSTMDGNTEAFF.

This chain links TRBV19 with TRBJ2-2; unclear D gene. With 5 bases removed from V and 6 bases from J, the gap between germline ends came to 10 bases. The CDR3 has 13 residues. CDR1 and CDR2 (germline): LNHDA, SQIVND (reference sequence). The CDR3 nucleotides are TGTGCCAGTAGTGGAACTTTCGCCGGGGAGCTGTTTTTT. It yields the protein CASSGTFAGELFF.

The chain is built from TRBV15 and TRBJ2-5; 10 bases map to TRBD2. Germline V lookup: CDR1 LNHNV, CDR2 YYDKDF (reference sequence). With 5 bases clipped from V and 3 bases from J, the junction kept 12 bases outside the gene matches. The CDR3 is 17 amino acids. This chain's CDR3 is CATSGLVWLAGEETQYF. The CDR3 nucleotides are TGTGCCACCAGCGGATTGGTGTGGCTAGCGGGAGAAGAGACCCAGTACTTC.

The chain recombines TRBV7-8 with TRBJ2-3, with 11 positions matching TRBD2. This CDR3 spans 17 amino acids. The germline gives CDR1 SGHVS, CDR2 FQNEAQ. The V gene end was trimmed by 3 bases and the J gene end by 3 bases; junction bases not matched to a gene: 8. CDR3 DNA: TGTGCCAGCAGCTTTACGGTCCTAGCGGGAGGAACAGATACGCAGTATTTT. Its protein is CASSFTVLAGGTDTQYF. The full variable domain, its missing parts supplied by reference TRBV7-8 and TRBJ2-3, is GAGVSQSPRYKVAKRGQDVALRCDPISGHVSLFWYQQALGQGPEFLTYFQNEAQLDKSGLPSDRFFAERPEGSVSTLKIQRTQQEDSAVYLCASSFTVLAGGTDTQYFGPGTRLTVL.

With regard to this clone: This sample includes further DNA sequences coding for the same CDR3. The chain joins TRBV7-8 to TRBJ2-1; D is uncertain. CDR1 is SGHVS, CDR2 FQNEAQ, per germline. The CDR3 has 10 amino acids. V lost 4 bases to trimming and J lost 6 bases, with 1 base between them. CDR3 in DNA: TGTGCCAGCAGCTCCAATGAGCAGTTCTTC. Its translation is CASSSNEQFF.

The chain uses TRBV7-9 and TRBJ1-4; 9 nucleotides match TRBD1. Germline V gene lookup returns CDR1 SEHNR and CDR2 FQNEAQ (reference sequence). Germline trimming cut 4 bases from V and 5 bases from J; bases unmatched to any gene: 8. The CDR3 spans 16 residues. CDR3 in amino acids: CASSSQGQGSNEKLFF. The CDR3 nucleotides read TGTGCCAGCAGCTCCCAGGGACAGGGTTCAAATGAAAAACTGTTTTTT.

V is TRBV7-9 and J is TRBJ2-7, with 7 bases matching TRBD2. In germline, CDR1 is SEHNR, CDR2 FQNEAQ (reference sequence). V trimming: 7 bases; J trimming: 7 bases; junction bases outside the gene matches: 16. CDR3 length equals 15 residues. CDR3 in amino acids: CASTPPGGGGWEQYF. The CDR3 DNA is TGTGCCAGCACCCCCCCCGGCGGGGGAGGCTGGGAGCAGTACTTC.

The V gene is TRBV7-8, the J gene TRBJ2-1, with 12 bases lining up with TRBD2. Germline values: CDR1 SGHVS, CDR2 FQNEAQ. This CDR3 spans 16 amino acids. The V segment lost 5 bases and the J segment 7 bases; nucleotides outside the gene matches: 9. The CDR3 DNA is TGTGCCAGCAGCGATCGACTAGCGGGAGAAGGGAATGAGCAGTTCTTC. This codes for CASSDRLAGEGNEQFF.

The chain is built from TRBV10-1 and TRBJ2-5; D ambiguous. Germline V gene sequence: CDR1 WNHNN, CDR2 SYGVQD (reference sequence). Trimming took off 2 bases at V and 7 bases at J, with 5 bases between the two ends. The CDR3 is 11 residues long. Here the CDR3 DNA reads TGCGCCAGCAGTGAGGAGGCGACCCAGTACTTC. Translation: CASSEEATQYF.